This T cell receptor (beta chain) was observed in a study of T-cell memory formation after mild COVID-19. On this clonotype: Its antigen is undetermined.

The CDR3 extends over 15 amino acids. Per germline, CDR1 SQVTM and CDR2 ANQGSEA. V shed 7 bases, J shed 2 bases, and the junction held 9 bases outside the gene matches. Study results and limitations: Mainly CM and EM harbored the contracting CD4+ clones; mainly EMRA harbored the CD8+ ones. Contracting clones from day 15 to 85 had balanced CD4/CD8; later expanders favoured CD4+. Clonal second-wave expansions that peaked on day 37 had unconfirmed SARS-CoV-2 specificity.

TCRdb itself ran the 5' RACE reads through MiXCR, one entry per CDR3 protein. Among approximately 560,000 distinct CDR3 sequences listed, roughly 17% were seen once. V and J are TRBV29-1 and TRBJ2-1; TRBD2 aligns across 9 bases. The sequence was obtained from an adult woman who had mild COVID-19 (a few samples of this study predate the infection). Cell type and time point are not known. The sequencing input was PBMCs or a T cell subset sorted from them (not recorded which). The CDR3, as DNA: TGCAGCGCCTTGGGGGCGGGAGGGACCTACAATGAGCAGTTCTTC. Protein: CSALGAGGTYNEQFF.